Sequencing of this T cell receptor (beta chain) was carried out in a study of T cells in Graves' hyperthyroidism and ophthalmopathy. TCR beta CDR3 sequences were amplified from RNA transcripts. First-round RT-PCR targeting the TCR CDR3 was performed with the HTBI primer set. TCRdb analysed the multiplex PCR reads with MiXCR anew, one entry per CDR3 protein. The sample lists roughly 300,000 distinct CDR3 sequences, roughly 18% occurring once. This clonotype was seen at least ten times. Its antigen remains unknown. There are 15 residues in the CDR3. V shed 2 bases, J shed 3 bases, and the junction held 4 bases outside the gene matches. Regarding the study as a whole: The model identified upcoming ophthalmopathy a median 6.5 months ahead of onset.

The sequence was collected from a woman between 50 and 59 years old with Graves' hyperthyroidism. This chain connects TRBV12-3 or TRBV12-4 to TRBJ1-5; TRBD1 matches 7 bases. The sequenced material came from blood. Here the CDR3 reads CASSLRDSFNQPQHF. The CDR3 DNA reads TGTGCCAGCAGTTTAAGGGACAGTTTCAATCAGCCCCAGCATTTT.